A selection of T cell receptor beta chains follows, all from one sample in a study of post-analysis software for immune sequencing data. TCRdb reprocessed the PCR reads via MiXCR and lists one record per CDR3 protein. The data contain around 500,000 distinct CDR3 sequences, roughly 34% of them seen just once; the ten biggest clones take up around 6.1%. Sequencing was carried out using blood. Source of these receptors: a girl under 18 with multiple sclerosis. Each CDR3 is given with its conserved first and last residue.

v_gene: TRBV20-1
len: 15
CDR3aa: CSASGTGNGNTEAFF

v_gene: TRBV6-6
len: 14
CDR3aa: CASSYSGRGDGYTF

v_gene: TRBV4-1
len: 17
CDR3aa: CASSQDLSASGGYEQYF

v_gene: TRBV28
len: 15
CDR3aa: CASSPVGATNEKLFF

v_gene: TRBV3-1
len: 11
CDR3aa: CASRNTDRLHF

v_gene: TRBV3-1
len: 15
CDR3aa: CASSQVRSSTDTQYF

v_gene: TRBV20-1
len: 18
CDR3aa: CSAEPHLSNGTVGYEQYF

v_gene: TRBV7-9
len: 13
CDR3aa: CAGRIRETDTQYF

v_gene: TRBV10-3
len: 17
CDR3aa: CAISESVLVPRGYEQYF

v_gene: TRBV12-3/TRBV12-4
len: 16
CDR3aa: CASSSPGGGIPYEQYF

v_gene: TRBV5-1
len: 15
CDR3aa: CASSPESSGANVLTF

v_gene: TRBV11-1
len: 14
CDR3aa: CAGSLGGSTDTQYF

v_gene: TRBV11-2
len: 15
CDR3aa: CASSLSGDRRYGYTF

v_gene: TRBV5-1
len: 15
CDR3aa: CASSSETGLGRTQYF

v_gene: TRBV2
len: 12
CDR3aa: CASSVRRGEQFF

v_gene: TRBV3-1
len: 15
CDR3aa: CASSQAGQGWETQYF

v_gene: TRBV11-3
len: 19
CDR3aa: CASSLKTPGCDLVNNEQFF

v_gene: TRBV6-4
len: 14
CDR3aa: CASTGPQGPLPLHF

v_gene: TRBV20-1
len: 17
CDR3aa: CSASLPLGLALDETQYF

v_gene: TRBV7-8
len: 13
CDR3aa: CASSLDWVSPLHF

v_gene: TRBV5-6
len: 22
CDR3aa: CASSLARGGRGVRTSSYNEQFF

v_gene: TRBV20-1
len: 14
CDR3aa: CSARGQGYSYEQYF

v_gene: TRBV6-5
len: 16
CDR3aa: CASQTRASGGDNEQFF

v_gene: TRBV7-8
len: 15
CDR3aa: CASSSIGVSQETQYF

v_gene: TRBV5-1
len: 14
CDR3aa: CASSPQGSRETQYF

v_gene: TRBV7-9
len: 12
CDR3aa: CASSLGYYGYTF

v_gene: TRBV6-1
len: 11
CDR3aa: CASSVSDTQYF

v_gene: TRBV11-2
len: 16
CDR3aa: CASSLFSGGYTDTQYF

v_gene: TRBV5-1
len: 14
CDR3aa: CASSLVWGGNEQYF

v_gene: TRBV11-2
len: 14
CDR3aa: CASSLLGGNTEAFF

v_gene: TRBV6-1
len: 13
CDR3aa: CASSEYGGDEQFF

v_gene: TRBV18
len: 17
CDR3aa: CASSPPVVGRGTYGYTF

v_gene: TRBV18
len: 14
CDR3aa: CASSPLQGEDEQYF

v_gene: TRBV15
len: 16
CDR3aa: CATSSSREGPSSRQYF

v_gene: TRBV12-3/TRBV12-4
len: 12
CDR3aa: CASGQLNYGYTF

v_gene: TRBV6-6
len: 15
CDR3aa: CASSPPTGGDYGYTF